Listed here are 18 T cell receptor beta chains from one sample, sequenced in a study of CD8 T cells in ankylosing spondylitis. The antigens these receptors bind are not known. Study-wide findings and caveats: Seemingly distinctive of ankylosing spondylitis blood was a TCR beta motif formed by eight highly homologous variants.

TCRdb reanalysed the 5' RACE reads using MiXCR and keeps one entry per CDR3 protein. The sample includes 400,000 to 450,000 distinct CDR3 sequences, roughly 18% of them seen just once. Sequenced material: blood, either unsorted or a sorted T cell fraction (not recorded which). All receptors derive from a male donor with ankylosing spondylitis.

This clonotype was detected ten times or more. This chain uses TRBV12-3 or TRBV12-4 with TRBJ1-5; no firm D call. CDR3 length: 13 amino acids. The V and J ends lost 3 bases and 5 bases respectively, with 8 bases between them. DNA of the CDR3: TGTGCCAGCAGTTTGGAGAGCGATCAGCCCCAGCATTTT. As protein: CASSLESDQPQHF.

The sample holds many counts of this clonotype. V usage is TRBV12-3 or TRBV12-4 and J usage is TRBJ2-3, with unresolved D. Trimming left V 5 bases short and J 5 bases short, with 5 bases between. The CDR3 consists of 11 residues. The CDR3 sequence is CASSAVDTQYF. The CDR3 DNA follows: TGTGCCAGCAGTGCCGTAGATACGCAGTATTTT.

This clonotype was seen many times. The chain uses TRBV24-1 and TRBJ1-2; 9 bases map to TRBD1. After removal of 2 bases from V and 2 bases from J, the junction contained 8 bases not matched to a gene. Per the germline V gene, CDR1 is KGHDR and CDR2 is SFDVKD. This CDR3 spans 17 amino acids. The CDR3: CATSDSRDRDSNYGYTF. In DNA form, the CDR3 reads TGTGCCACCAGTGATTCCCGGGACAGGGATTCAAACTATGGCTACACCTTC.

The chain uses TRBV19 and TRBJ1-6; D is perhaps TRBD1 (5 bases). Germline lookup yields CDR1 LNHDA and CDR2 SQIVND (reference sequence). This CDR3 comprises 16 residues. With 6 bases removed from V and 7 bases from J, the gap between germline ends came to 19 bases. CDR3 nucleotide sequence: TGTGCCAGTAGCACGGGGCAGTTGGGCCCCAATTCACCCCTCCACTTT. It specifies CASSTGQLGPNSPLHF. Based on the CDR3 plus reference TRBV19 and TRBJ1-6, the full variable domain is DGGITQSPKYLFRKEGQNVTLSCEQNLNHDAMYWYRQDPGQGLRLIYYSQIVNDFQKGDIAEGYSVSREKKESFPLTVTSAQKNPTAFYLCASSTGQLGPNSPLHFGNGTRLTVT.

A few counts support this clonotype. The genes are TRBV6-1 and TRBJ1-1; D unresolved. Trimming stripped 5 bases from V and 5 bases from J, with 12 bases between. CDR1 and CDR2 (germline): MNHNS, SASEGT. The CDR3 spans 13 residues. CDR3 sequence (DNA): TGTGCCAGCAGTACGAAAGGAGGGACTGAAGCTTTCTTT. This encodes CASSTKGGTEAFF.

The J gene is TRBJ1-5, the V gene TRBV19; 11 positions agree with TRBD1. V was pared by 7 bases and J by 2 bases, with 4 bases of the junction left unmatched. The CDR3 length is 15 residues. CDR1 LNHDA and CDR2 SQIVND come from the germline V gene (reference sequence). The CDR3 nucleotides are TGTGCCAGTATGGGGGGACAGGGGGGCAATCAGCCCCAGCATTTT. It specifies CASMGGQGGNQPQHF.

The V gene is TRBV7-2, the J gene TRBJ1-4, with 8 bases lining up with TRBD1. V lost 0 bases and J lost 3; bases outside the gene matches: 6. There are 17 residues in the CDR3. Looked up from germline, CDR1 is SGHTA and CDR2 is FQGNSA. This chain's CDR3 is CASSLAPRGLANEKLFF. The CDR3 DNA reads TGTGCCAGCAGCTTAGCTCCCAGGGGGCTAGCTAATGAAAAACTGTTTTTT.

V usage is TRBV20-1 and J usage is TRBJ2-1; the match to TRBD2 covers 8 bases. CDR1 and CDR2 (germline): DFQATT, SNEGSKA (reference sequence). The V gene end was trimmed by 2 bases and the J gene end by 2 bases; junction bases not matched to a gene: 11. CDR3 length equals 17 residues. The CDR3: CSARPILAGTTYNEQFF. In DNA form, the CDR3 reads TGCAGTGCTAGACCTATCCTAGCGGGCACCACCTACAATGAGCAGTTCTTC.

The rearrangement uses TRBV7-3 and TRBJ1-4; D unresolved. The CDR3 contains 12 residues. Trimming pared 3 bases from V and 6 bases from J, leaving 5 bases between. The germline gives CDR1 SGHTA, CDR2 FQGTGA. The CDR3 DNA reads TGTGCCAGCAGCTTCAAGGATGAAAAACTGTTTTTT. Its translation is CASSFKDEKLFF.

Only a few counts were recorded for this clonotype. The rearrangement links TRBV28 to TRBJ1-6; D remains unclear. CDR3 size: 13 residues. V lost 8 bases to trimming and J lost 9 bases, with 14 bases between them. Germline-derived CDR1 and CDR2 are MDHEN and SYDVKM. The CDR3 loop is CASCSAHPSPLHF. CDR3 nucleotides: TGTGCCAGCTGTTCGGCCCACCCTTCACCCCTCCACTTT.

This clonotype was picked up a small number of times. V gene TRBV6-5 combines with J gene TRBJ1-2; a possible D gene is TRBD1 (6 bases). The germline CDR1 and CDR2 sequences are MNHEY and SVGAGI. CDR3 length: 14 residues. V was trimmed by 2 bases and J by 2 bases, leaving 9 bases between them. For the CDR3, the DNA is TGTGCCAGCAGTTACAAGACAGGCAACTATGGCTACACCTTC. Translating it yields CASSYKTGNYGYTF.

The sample holds a few counts of this clonotype. The chain couples TRBV20-1 to TRBJ2-3; 12 nucleotides line up with TRBD1. After removal of 2 bases from V and 3 bases from J, the junction contained 6 bases not matched to a gene. CDR1 is DFQATT, CDR2 SNEGSKA, per germline (reference sequence). The CDR3 covers 16 residues. CDR3 sequence reads: CSARWGQGAGTDTQYF. The CDR3 bases are TGCAGTGCTAGATGGGGACAGGGGGCTGGAACAGATACGCAGTATTTT.

This sequence joins TRBV5-1 and TRBJ1-1; D not resolved. CDR3 size: 13 residues. CDR1 and CDR2 from the germline V gene are SGHRS and YFSETQ. With 3 bases removed from V and 1 base from J, the gap between germline ends came to 7 bases. CDR3 sequence (DNA): TGCGCCAGCAGCTCTCAACCGAACACTGAAGCTTTCTTT. Amino acids: CASSSQPNTEAFF.

This clonotype was seen a handful of times. The rearrangement uses TRBV6-5 and TRBJ2-1; no firm D call. The CDR3 covers 13 residues. CDR1 and CDR2 (germline): MNHEY, SVGAGI. V was clipped by 2 bases and J by 5 bases, with 7 bases between them. The CDR3 spells CASSYPENNEQFF. For the CDR3, the DNA is TGTGCCAGCAGTTACCCCGAAAACAATGAGCAGTTCTTC.

This clonotype was counted a few times. The J gene is TRBJ2-7, the V gene TRBV28; either TRBD1 or TRBD2 may supply D (6 bases each). The CDR3 totals 15 residues. Germline CDR1 is MDHEN and CDR2 is SYDVKM. Trimming removed 3 bases from V and 0 bases from J, with 12 bases in between. The CDR3 DNA reads TGTGCCAGCAGTTTTGTGGGGGGCCCCTCCTACGAGCAGTACTTC. Amino acids: CASSFVGGPSYEQYF. The complete variable domain, with remaining parts taken from reference TRBV28 and TRBJ2-7, reads DVKVTQSSRYLVKRTGEKVFLECVQDMDHENMFWYRQDPGLGLRLIYFSYDVKMKEKGDIPEGYSVSREKKERFSLILESASTNQTSMYLCASSFVGGPSYEQYFGPGTRLTVT.

The chain carries TRBV7-2 and TRBJ2-1; 10 positions match TRBD2. CDR3 size: 14 residues. Germline trimming cut 4 bases from V and 7 bases from J; bases unmatched to any gene: 4. From germline, CDR1 is SGHTA and CDR2 FQGNSA. CDR3 protein: CASSYTSGVNEQFF. Here the CDR3 DNA reads TGTGCCAGCAGCTACACTAGCGGGGTAAATGAGCAGTTCTTC.

The table lists this clonotype with a few counts. The chain joins TRBV20-1 to TRBJ2-7; no clear D. V lost 5 bases and J lost 4, with 9 bases in between. The CDR3 loop spans 11 amino acids. CDR1 and CDR2 (germline): DFQATT, SNEGSKA (reference sequence). The CDR3 nucleotides read TGCAGTGCTGGGCGGCTGTACGAGCAGTACTTC. This sequence encodes CSAGRLYEQYF.

This clonotype was counted between two and nine times. The genes are TRBV9 and TRBJ2-5; 12 bases match TRBD2. J gave up 1 base and V 2 bases, and 12 bases lay outside the gene matches. CDR1 is SGDLS, CDR2 YYNGEE, per germline. The CDR3 is 19 residues long. CDR3 sequence reads: CASSVGLAGGAGSQETQYF. In DNA form, the CDR3 reads TGTGCCAGCAGCGTCGGCCTAGCGGGGGGGGCGGGGTCCCAAGAGACCCAGTACTTC. Drawing the rest from reference TRBV9 and TRBJ2-5, the complete variable domain is DSGVTQTPKHLITATGQRVTLRCSPRSGDLSVYWYQQSLDQGLQFLIQYYNGEERAKGNILERFSAQQFPDLHSELNLSSLELGDSALYFCASSVGLAGGAGSQETQYFGPGTRLLVL.